The 25 T cell receptor beta chains presented below share a single source sample, sequenced in a study of blood T cells in healthy people across ages (dated by TCRdb to between 2015 and 2016). Receptor libraries were prepared by 5' RACE. The sample was run on an Illumina HiSeq 2500. The second PCR ran for about 7 to 11 cycles and used a J-beta primer mix along with a sample-barcoded 5' primer. TCRdb reprocessing: public reads trimmed at Q25 with fastp, clones called with MiXCR, in-frame beta chains kept. Rows are combined by CDR3 protein, so each entry shows the most common genes and DNA. In this sample the table shows some 800,000 distinct CDR3 sequences, under 55% of which occur a single time. The ten biggest clones cover roughly 19% of the sample. Sequenced material: blood. The receptor set was obtained from a man between 60 and 75 years old in good health.

V is TRBV7-9 and J is TRBJ2-7; tentative D call: TRBD2 (6 bases). The CDR3 is made up of 15 amino acids. The V gene lost 1 base and the J gene lost 2 bases, with 12 bases spanning the gap. Germline V gene data show CDR1 as SEHNR and CDR2 as FQNEAQ (reference sequence). The CDR3 loop reads CASSLGEANAYEQYF. The CDR3 nucleotides read TGTGCCAGCAGCTTAGGGGAGGCAAACGCCTACGAGCAGTACTTC.

There are many counts of this clonotype. This rearrangement joins TRBV7-9 to TRBJ2-5; perhaps TRBD2 as D (5 bases). V shed 2 bases and J shed 1 base, with 11 bases lying between them. The CDR3 has 15 amino acids. Germline-derived CDR1 and CDR2 are SEHNR and FQNEAQ (reference sequence). For the CDR3, the DNA is TGTGCCAGCAGCTTATTTCACGGAGGCCAAGAGACCCAGTACTTC. Its translation: CASSLFHGGQETQYF.

This chain links TRBV7-9 with TRBJ1-1; D uncertain. This CDR3 is 12 amino acids long. The ends were cut back, 8 bases at V and 1 base at J, with 8 bases in the middle. Germline values: CDR1 SEHNR, CDR2 FQNEAQ (reference sequence). The CDR3 nucleotides read TGTGCCAGCTTTCGGGAGAACACTGAAGCTTTCTTT. It encodes CASFRENTEAFF.

Turning to this clonotype: A much more abundant neighbour one base away suggests this may be a read error. The V gene is TRBV20-1, the J gene TRBJ2-5; possible D gene TRBD1, 6 bases. The end of the DNA fits TRBJ2-7 better, so the J call may be wrong. Germline-derived CDR1 and CDR2 are DFQATT and SNEGSKA (reference sequence). This CDR3 is built from 15 residues. The CDR3 is CSTRDQSQGSYEQYF. The CDR3, as DNA: TGCAGTACTAGAGATCAATCCCAGGGGTCCTACGAGCAGTACTTC.

This clonotype was observed a handful of times. V usage is TRBV5-6 and J usage is TRBJ2-5; possibly TRBD2 for D (6 bases). V was cut by 5 bases and J by 5 bases, with 13 bases left in between. From germline, CDR1 is SGHDT and CDR2 YYEEEE. This CDR3 has 13 residues. CDR3: CASSAAGGETQYF. The CDR3 nucleotides are TGTGCCAGCAGTGCAGCGGGCGGGGAGACCCAGTACTTC.

This clonotype was detected ten times or more. The rearrangement uses TRBV3-1 and TRBJ1-2; 8 bases are a match to TRBD1. The germline V gene encodes CDR1 LGHDT and CDR2 YNNKEL (reference sequence). The CDR3 contains 13 residues. V dropped 5 bases and J dropped 5; count of bases not matched to a gene: 4. CDR3 protein: CASSSGGGYGYTF. The DNA for the CDR3 is TGTGCCAGCAGCTCAGGGGGCGGGTATGGCTACACCTTC.

J is TRBJ2-4 and V is TRBV12-3 or TRBV12-4, with D perhaps assigned TRBD1 or TRBD2 (5 bases each). The CDR3 loop spans 15 amino acids. V lost 6 bases to trimming and J lost 3 bases, with 15 bases between them. The CDR3 protein is CASSRTGRIKNIQYF. For the CDR3, the DNA is TGTGCCAGCAGCCGTACGGGACGGATCAAAAACATTCAGTACTTC.

V is TRBV20-1 and J is TRBJ1-2, with D possibly TRBD1 on 6 matching bases. Trimming shortened V by 6 bases and J by 2 bases, and 19 bases separated the two germline ends. The CDR3 extends over 15 amino acids. Per the germline V gene, CDR1 is DFQATT and CDR2 is SNEGSKA (reference sequence). Here the CDR3 reads CSADLRTDRNYGYTF. In nucleotides, the CDR3 is TGCAGTGCGGACCTTAGGACAGACAGAAACTATGGCTACACCTTC.

This clonotype was observed a handful of times. The chain recombines TRBV20-1 with TRBJ2-3; 16 bases agree with TRBD2. The CDR3 runs 17 residues. The germline gives CDR1 DFQATT, CDR2 SNEGSKA (reference sequence). The J segment lost 5 bases and the V segment lost 6 bases, leaving 11 bases of the junction unmatched. CDR3 sequence reads: CSATAGTSGGELDTQYF. Written as DNA, the CDR3 is TGCAGTGCAACTGCCGGGACTAGCGGGGGGGAATTAGATACGCAGTATTTT.

V and J are TRBV6-2 or TRBV6-3 and TRBJ2-3, with D unclear. The CDR3 is 15 residues long. V gave up 6 bases and J gave up 11 bases, with 24 bases separating them. The germline CDR1 and CDR2 sequences are MNHEY and SVGEGT. The CDR3 here is CASSHPVSNPRGQYF. The CDR3 region has the DNA TGTGCCAGCAGCCACCCTGTATCCAATCCCCGCGGGCAGTATTTT.

With respect to this clonotype: Sequence at one end of the junction differs from germline and may be a read error. The chain links TRBV5-5 to TRBJ2-6; possible D gene TRBD2, 5 bases. The CDR3 spans 15 residues. Per the germline V gene, CDR1 is SGHKS and CDR2 is YYEKEE (reference sequence). The CDR3 coding sequence is TGTGTCAGCAGCTTGGACGGGACTGGGGCCAACGTCCTGACTTTC. It is translated as CVSSLDGTGANVLTF.

This clonotype has a handful of counts. V is TRBV12-3 or TRBV12-4 and J is TRBJ1-4; D is unclear. CDR3 length: 14 residues. Trimming left V 6 bases short and J 3 bases short, with 11 bases between. In DNA, the CDR3 is TGTGCCAGCAGCCGATCGGGCCCTAATGAAAAACTGTTTTTT. It encodes CASSRSGPNEKLFF.

This chain joins TRBV9 and TRBJ2-3; the D is unclear. Trimming removed 2 bases from V and 3 bases from J, with 13 bases in between. The CDR3 extends over 15 amino acids. The germline V gene encodes CDR1 SGDLS and CDR2 YYNGEE. CDR3 nucleotides: TGTGCCAGCAGCGTCTATGTGGGGATTACAGATACGCAGTATTTT. This gives the protein CASSVYVGITDTQYF.

V is TRBV12-3 or TRBV12-4 and J is TRBJ1-5, with TRBD1 identical over 7 bases. V dropped 5 bases and J dropped 2; count of bases not matched to a gene: 9. The CDR3 runs 16 residues. The CDR3 coding sequence is TGTGCCAGCAGTCCCGAGGGGGCAGGGGGCAATCAGCCCCAGCATTTT. Protein: CASSPEGAGGNQPQHF.

This chain joins TRBV27 and TRBJ2-2, with 9 positions matching TRBD2. The germline V gene encodes CDR1 MNHEY and CDR2 SMNVEV (reference sequence). With 3 bases clipped from V and 6 bases from J, the junction kept 17 bases outside the gene matches. The CDR3 is 19 amino acids. CDR3: CASSFRAGGGRVQAGELFF. In DNA form, the CDR3 reads TGTGCCAGCAGTTTCCGAGCGGGGGGTGGACGAGTCCAGGCCGGGGAGCTGTTTTTT.

The chain joins TRBV5-1 to TRBJ2-2; tentatively, D is TRBD2 (7 bases). There are 16 residues in the CDR3. Germline V gene sequence: CDR1 SGHRS, CDR2 YFSETQ. The germline V and J ends were trimmed by 5 bases and 6 bases, with 20 bases remaining between them. The CDR3 bases are TGCGCCAGCAGAGGGCTACGGGGGGCGTCATCCGGGGAGCTGTTTTTT. This encodes CASRGLRGASSGELFF. Full variable domain (outside the CDR3, taken from reference TRBV5-1 and TRBJ2-2): KAGVTQTPRYLIKTRGQQVTLSCSPISGHRSVSWYQQTPGQGLQFLFEYFSETQRNKGNFPGRFSGRQFSNSRSEMNVSTLELGDSALYLCASRGLRGASSGELFFGEGSRLTVL.

This clonotype has just a few counts. The chain has TRBV5-8 and TRBJ2-1; tentatively, D is TRBD1 (5 bases). The CDR3 is made up of 16 amino acids. The germline V gene has CDR1 SGHTS and CDR2 YDEGEE. V lost 0 bases to trimming and J lost 4 bases, with 14 bases between them. CDR3 amino acids: CASSLEPYGAYNEQFF. DNA of the CDR3: TGTGCCAGCAGCTTGGAACCCTATGGGGCATACAATGAGCAGTTCTTC.

This clonotype was counted only a few times. This chain joins TRBV7-2 and TRBJ2-7; D uncertain. Germline V gene sequence: CDR1 SGHTA, CDR2 FQGNSA. Trimming stripped 5 bases from V and 3 bases from J, with 11 bases between. CDR3 size: 13 residues. CDR3 amino acids: CASSPNGVYEQYF. CDR3 DNA sequence: TGTGCCAGCAGCCCCAATGGGGTCTACGAGCAGTACTTC. The entire variable domain, with the rest obtained from reference TRBV7-2 and TRBJ2-7, is as follows: GAGVSQSPSNKVTEKGKDVELRCDPISGHTALYWYRQSLGQGLEFLIYFQGNSAPDKSGLPSDRFSAERTGGSVSTLTIQRTQQEDSAVYLCASSPNGVYEQYFGPGTRLTVT.

This clonotype was found a few times. The V call is TRBV29-1, the J call TRBJ2-5; D is unresolved. The V gene's germline CDR1 is SQVTM and CDR2 ANQGSEA. This CDR3 contains 10 residues. V lost 4 bases and J 11 bases, leaving 11 bases between the germline ends. The CDR3 spells CSVVKGEQYF. As DNA, the CDR3 is TGCAGCGTTGTAAAGGGTGAGCAGTACTTC.

This chain connects TRBV27 to TRBJ2-7, with 7 bases lining up with TRBD1. This CDR3 spans 14 amino acids. CDR1 MNHEY and CDR2 SMNVEV come from the germline V gene (reference sequence). Trimming cost V 6 bases and J 3 bases; bases outside gene matches: 8. CDR3 nucleotides: TGTGCCAGCAGCCGACAGGGTTCCATCTACGAGCAGTACTTC. This encodes CASSRQGSIYEQYF.

This clonotype was seen more than once but under ten times. The chain joins TRBV7-2 to TRBJ1-1; no definite D call. This CDR3 comprises 14 residues. The germline V gene has CDR1 SGHTA and CDR2 FQGNSA. Trimming took off 5 bases at V and 1 base at J, with 11 bases between the two ends. DNA for the CDR3: TGTGCCAGCAGCCTCAGACGGAGGAACACTGAAGCTTTCTTT. It specifies CASSLRRRNTEAFF.

The chain recombines TRBV27 with TRBJ2-7, with a weak D call TRBD2 (6 bases). Germline values: CDR1 MNHEY, CDR2 SMNVEV (reference sequence). The CDR3 loop spans 14 amino acids. The ends were cut back, 2 bases at V and 4 bases at J, with 12 bases in the middle. CDR3 DNA sequence: TGTGCCAGCAGTTTAAGACTAGAGGGTTACGAGCAGTACTTC. Its translation is CASSLRLEGYEQYF.

V is TRBV24-1 and J is TRBJ2-2; TRBD1 agrees at 7 bases. Germline V gene data show CDR1 as KGHDR and CDR2 as SFDVKD. The CDR3 spans 15 residues. V was clipped by 7 bases and J by 2 bases; unmatched bases: 6. The CDR3 DNA is TGTGCCACCAGCCCGGGACAGCTAAACACCGGGGAGCTGTTTTTT. This gives the protein CATSPGQLNTGELFF.

This clonotype showed up just a few times. CDR3 sequence reads: CARDIQQFF. The CDR3, as DNA: TGCGCCAGAGACATACAGCAGTTCTTC. The V call is TRBV4-3, the J call TRBJ2-1; D is ambiguous. From germline, CDR1 is LGHNA and CDR2 YSLEER. V lost 9 bases and J lost 11, with 8 bases in between. CDR3 length: 9 amino acids.

The J gene is TRBJ2-5, the V gene TRBV24-1; D uncertain. Germline assignment: CDR1 KGHDR and CDR2 SFDVKD. This CDR3 contains 14 residues. The V gene lost 5 bases and the J gene lost 0 bases, with 9 bases spanning the gap. The CDR3 DNA is TGTGCCACCAGTGGTTCCGTCAACCAAGAGACCCAGTACTTC. It specifies CATSGSVNQETQYF.